These 16 T cell receptor beta chains were sequenced from one sample in a study of blood T cell repertoires in COVID-19. Clones were read by immunoSEQ multiplex PCR, and TCRdb kept only the in-frame ones, dropping some. The repertoire has about 150,000 clones, around 85% of them found once; the top ten carry 3% to 4%. Material for sequencing was peripheral blood. The receptors stem from a woman in her seventies with acute or convalescent COVID-19.

V gene TRBV4-3 combines with J gene TRBJ1-4; TRBD1 aligns across 8 bases. Germline V gene data show CDR1 as LGHNA and CDR2 as YSLEER. The CDR3 extends over 14 amino acids. V was clipped by 0 bases and J by 9 bases; unmatched bases: 3. CDR3: CASSQDSRGQKLFF. For the CDR3, the DNA is TGCGCCAGCAGCCAAGACTCCAGGGGGCAAAAACTGTTTTTT.

The gene calls are TRBV5-3 and TRBJ2-6; TRBD2 matches at 7 bases. TRBV5-3 is an ORF, and what it does is uncertain. The CDR3 runs 19 residues. V lost 7 bases and J lost 2; bases outside the gene matches: 18. The CDR3 DNA reads as TGTGCCAGATCTGGGATTGTGGGGGAGGGCCTTCCTGGGGCCAACGTCCTGACTTTC. Protein sequence: CARSGIVGEGLPGANVLTF.

The sample holds one count of this clone. The chain recombines TRBV2 with TRBJ1-5; a weak D match, TRBD1 (5 bases). Per the germline V gene, CDR1 is SNHLY and CDR2 is FYNNEI. The CDR3 runs to 16 residues. Trimming cost V 3 bases and J 0 bases, with 12 bases left between them. CDR3 protein: CASSDGGANSNQPQHF. CDR3 coding DNA: TGTGCCAGCAGTGATGGAGGGGCTAATAGCAATCAGCCCCAGCATTTT.

The chain employs TRBV5-1 and TRBJ2-5, with 8 positions matching TRBD1. The germline gives CDR1 SGHRS, CDR2 YFSETQ. The ends lost 1 base at V and 3 bases at J; junction bases unmatched: 5. This CDR3 region has 15 residues. The CDR3 sequence: CASSLLGTGEETQYF. For the CDR3, the DNA is TGCGCCAGCAGCTTGTTGGGGACAGGAGAAGAGACCCAGTACTTC.

The V and J genes are TRBV5-6 and TRBJ2-1, with 7 bases that match TRBD2. Germline trimming cut 5 bases from V and 6 bases from J; bases unmatched to any gene: 5. The V gene's germline CDR1 is SGHDT and CDR2 YYEEEE. This CDR3 spans 13 amino acids. The CDR3: CASRGEGSNEQFF. The DNA for the CDR3 is TGTGCCAGCAGGGGGGAGGGGTCCAATGAGCAGTTCTTC.

J is TRBJ2-3 and V is TRBV7-8; TRBD1 aligns across 9 bases. With V trimmed by 6 bases and J by 6 bases, 16 bases remained unmatched. The CDR3 is made up of 17 amino acids. Germline V gene sequence: CDR1 SGHVS, CDR2 FQNEAQ. CDR3 amino acids: CASRPALGQGVGDTQYF. CDR3 bases: TGTGCCAGCAGACCAGCACTGGGACAGGGAGTCGGGGATACGCAGTATTTT.

This chain links TRBV9 with TRBJ2-1; TRBD2 agrees at 9 bases. V was pared by 1 base and J by 14 bases, with 7 bases of the junction left unmatched. Germline CDR1 reads SGDLS; CDR2 reads YYNGEE. The CDR3 is 13 residues long. CDR3 sequence: CASSVTLAGRKFF. In DNA form, the CDR3 reads TGTGCCAGCAGCGTAACCCTAGCGGGGCGGAAGTTCTTC.

This sequence joins TRBV5-3 and TRBJ1-3, with D uncertain. TRBV5-3 is identified as an open reading frame with a role that is uncertain. The V end lost 6 bases, the J end lost 0 bases, and 13 bases lay between the germline ends. The CDR3 covers 15 residues. CDR3 sequence reads: CARIAGGLSGNTIYF. CDR3 nucleotide sequence: TGTGCCAGAATTGCGGGCGGACTCTCTGGAAACACCATATATTTT.

The gene calls are TRBV29-1 and TRBJ1-5; 7 nucleotides match TRBD1. CDR3 size: 16 residues. Trimming at V came to 5 bases and at J to 5 bases, leaving 15 bases not matched to a gene. The V gene's germline CDR1 is SQVTM and CDR2 ANQGSEA. CDR3 loop: CSVTPLDREGDQPQHF. The CDR3 region has the DNA TGCAGCGTTACCCCCCTTGACAGGGAAGGGGATCAGCCCCAGCATTTT.

The rearrangement uses TRBV6-5 and TRBJ2-7; TRBD1 aligns across 10 bases. Germline-derived CDR1 and CDR2 are MNHEY and SVGAGI. Losses at the gene ends were 6 bases for V and 7 bases for J; bases not matched to a gene: 12. This CDR3 has 15 residues. The CDR3 loop is CASRPPGQGIREQYF. The CDR3, as DNA: TGTGCCAGCAGACCCCCGGGACAGGGGATCCGAGAGCAGTACTTC.

A word on this clone: Mismatch with germline at one junction end may stem from a read error. The gene calls are TRBV19 and TRBJ1-2; 7 bases line up with TRBD1. Germline CDR1 is LNHDA and CDR2 is SQIVND (reference sequence). CDR3 length equals 11 residues. CDR3 sequence (DNA): TGTGCCAGTAGTAACAGGGGTAACACCGCCTTC. The encoded protein is CASSNRGNTAF.

This clone showed up just once. The rearrangement uses TRBV6-1 and TRBJ2-2, with D perhaps matching TRBD1 (6 bases). Per germline, CDR1 MNHNS and CDR2 SASEGT. Trimming shortened V by 4 bases and J by 0 bases, and 12 bases separated the two germline ends. The CDR3 is 16 residues long. CDR3 in amino acids: CASSVQQGANTGELFF. Written as DNA, the CDR3 is TGTGCCAGCAGTGTCCAACAGGGAGCGAACACCGGGGAGCTGTTTTTT.

This chain's CDR3 is CASSLVQGDTIYF. CDR3 nucleotides: TGTGCCAGCAGCTTGGTACAGGGTGACACCATATATTTT. J is TRBJ1-3 and V is TRBV5-4; a possible D gene is TRBD1 (6 bases). The CDR3 spans 13 residues. V was pared by 0 bases and J by 8 bases, with 9 bases between. Germline V gives CDR1 SGHNT, CDR2 YYREEE (reference sequence).

The rearrangement uses TRBV30 and TRBJ2-3; D gene ambiguous. Trimming cost V 4 bases and J 6 bases, with 14 bases left between them. The germline V gene has CDR1 GTSNPN and CDR2 SVGIG (reference sequence). The CDR3 is 13 amino acids. CDR3 nucleotide sequence: TGTGCCTGGAATGGTGGAAACGGGGATACGCAGTATTTT. Translating it yields CAWNGGNGDTQYF. Full variable domain (remainder filled in from reference TRBV30 and TRBJ2-3): SQTIHQWPATLVQPVGSPLSLECTVEGTSNPNLYWYRQAAGRGLQLLFYSVGIGQISSEVPQNLSASRPQDRQFILSSKKLLLSDSGFYLCAWNGGNGDTQYFGPGTRLTVL.

The DNA for the CDR3 is TGTGCCAGCAGCTTGGTCAGGGGAGACTACGAGCAGTACTTC. Its translation: CASSLVRGDYEQYF. The rearrangement joins TRBV7-8 to TRBJ2-7, with D possibly TRBD1 on 6 matching bases. The germline gives CDR1 SGHVS, CDR2 FQNEAQ. The germline V and J ends were trimmed by 3 bases and 3 bases, with 12 bases remaining between them. This CDR3 comprises 14 residues.

The V and J genes are TRBV2 and TRBJ2-1, with TRBD2 matching 10 bases. CDR1 and CDR2 from the germline V gene are SNHLY and FYNNEI. The CDR3 is 18 amino acids. Germline trimming cut 6 bases from V and 2 bases from J; bases unmatched to any gene: 13. Here the CDR3 DNA reads TGTGCCAGCAGCCGAAATGGACTAGCGGCGATTGCCTACAATGAGCAGTTCTTC. Translated, it gives CASSRNGLAAIAYNEQFF.